The 3 T cell receptor beta chains in this list originate from one sample, sequenced in a study of Ad26.COV2.S vaccination and SARS-CoV-2 variants. TCRdb keeps only in-frame clones here, not all; method: immunoSEQ multiplex PCR. Counted here are hundreds of thousands of clones, approximately 88% occurring once; the ten biggest clones make up approximately 1.5%. Documented treatment: around 19 received Ad26.COV2.S at low or high dose, single or two shots; several received placebo; per-sample allocation not given. Specimen acquisition occurred on day 63 following the initial vaccine or placebo injection. This specimen consisted of peripheral blood, obtained in a trial of Ad26.COV2.S vaccine versus placebo. All receptors come from a person aged 18-65 years who received the Ad26.COV2.S COVID-19 vaccine or a placebo.

This chain connects TRBV13 to TRBJ1-6; D unresolved. V gave up 5 bases and J gave up 8 bases, with 10 bases separating them. The CDR3 has 13 residues. Germline V gene lookup returns CDR1 PRHDT and CDR2 FYEKMQ (reference sequence). The chain's CDR3 is CASSRVSDSPLHF. The CDR3 DNA reads as TGTGCCAGCAGCAGGGTCTCCGATTCACCCCTCCACTTT.

The genes are TRBV15 and TRBJ2-5; D ambiguous. The germline CDR1 and CDR2 sequences are LNHNV and YYDKDF (reference sequence). CDR3 length: 16 residues. V lost 0 bases, J lost 7 bases, and 18 bases lay in between. CDR3 residues: CATSRDYPAGTGTQYF. The CDR3 nucleotides are TGTGCCACCAGCAGAGATTACCCGGCAGGAACGGGGACCCAGTACTTC.

The chain joins TRBV6-5 to TRBJ1-6; the D is unclear. There are 13 residues in the CDR3. CDR1 is MNHEY, CDR2 SVGAGI, per germline. Between the trimmed V and J ends, which lost 7 bases and 4 bases, there was a span of 8 bases. The CDR3 is CASKRRYNSPLHF. CDR3 sequence (DNA): TGTGCCAGCAAGCGCCGGTATAATTCACCCCTCCACTTT.